This T cell receptor (beta chain) was retrieved from a study of Graves' ophthalmopathy and Graves' hyperthyroidism. Study-level findings and limits: Blood repertoires reportedly contained most expanded thyroid clonotypes above 0.001 frequency.

Germline values: CDR1 DFQATT, CDR2 SNEGSKA (reference sequence). This CDR3 comprises 17 residues. The V segment lost 1 base and the J segment 4 bases; nucleotides outside the gene matches: 11. The study excluded patients with other autoimmune diseases, uncontrolled infections, pregnancy or lactation. Using RNA transcripts, the TCR beta CDR3 regions were amplified. Scientists carried out first-round RT-PCR using HTBI primers and then a second-round multiplex PCR. TCRdb fed the multiplex PCR reads into MiXCR, producing one record per CDR3 protein. The repertoire holds over 450,000 distinct CDR3 sequences, with under 15% as singletons. As to this clonotype: Its antigen is not identified.

Source material: blood. This clonotype was obtained from a woman between 25 and 40 years old with Graves' ophthalmopathy. This chain uses TRBV20-1 with TRBJ2-2, with 8 bases identical to TRBD2. The CDR3 here is CSARGHDSGGATGELFF. CDR3 nucleotide sequence: TGCAGTGCTAGAGGCCATGACTCGGGGGGGGCCACCGGGGAGCTGTTTTTT.